The clone carrying this T cell receptor beta chain appeared a few times. Germline V gene sequence: CDR1 MNHEY, CDR2 SVGAGI. The CDR3 extends over 13 amino acids. Germline trimming cut 7 bases from V and 3 bases from J; bases unmatched to any gene: 5. The sample is drawn from a study of blood T cell repertoires in COVID-19. The wider study: Specimens from acute and convalescent COVID-19 originated in the United States, Italy and Spain. From T cells, B-cell-depleted T cells, or PBMCs came the material, which was cDNA or gDNA.

Original processing notes: Reference gene primer amplification gave estimated nucleated cell counts. The data were produced by immunoSEQ multiplex PCR, yet TCRdb's version contains in-frame clones alone and is incomplete. The DNA was the basis for D and trimming; V, J and clone size are from that table. Seen here are about 62,000 clones, roughly 80% observed once, and the top ten hold around a sixth. This receptor was identified in a man aged 55-75 years with acute or convalescent COVID-19. The sample taken for sequencing was peripheral blood. The gene calls are TRBV6-5 and TRBJ2-7, with 8 positions matching TRBD1. CDR3 sequence (DNA): TGTGCCAGCATCTCTACAGGGGGCTACGAGCAGTACTTC. It is translated as CASISTGGYEQYF.